This T cell receptor (beta chain) stems from a study of blood T cell repertoires in COVID-19. This CDR3 region has 12 residues. Germline V gene lookup returns CDR1 LNHDA and CDR2 SQIVND (reference sequence). J lost 8 bases, V lost 5 bases, and 5 bases had no gene match. The data were produced by immunoSEQ multiplex PCR, yet TCRdb's version contains in-frame clones alone and is incomplete. This table holds about 210,000 clones, around 84% found once. V usage is TRBV19 and J usage is TRBJ1-1, with 7 positions matching TRBD1. The TCR sequence derives from an elderly woman with acute or convalescent COVID-19. The sequencing input was peripheral blood. The CDR3 nucleotides are TGTGCCAGTAGTTCCAGGACAGGAGAAGCTTTCTTT. This sequence encodes CASSSRTGEAFF.